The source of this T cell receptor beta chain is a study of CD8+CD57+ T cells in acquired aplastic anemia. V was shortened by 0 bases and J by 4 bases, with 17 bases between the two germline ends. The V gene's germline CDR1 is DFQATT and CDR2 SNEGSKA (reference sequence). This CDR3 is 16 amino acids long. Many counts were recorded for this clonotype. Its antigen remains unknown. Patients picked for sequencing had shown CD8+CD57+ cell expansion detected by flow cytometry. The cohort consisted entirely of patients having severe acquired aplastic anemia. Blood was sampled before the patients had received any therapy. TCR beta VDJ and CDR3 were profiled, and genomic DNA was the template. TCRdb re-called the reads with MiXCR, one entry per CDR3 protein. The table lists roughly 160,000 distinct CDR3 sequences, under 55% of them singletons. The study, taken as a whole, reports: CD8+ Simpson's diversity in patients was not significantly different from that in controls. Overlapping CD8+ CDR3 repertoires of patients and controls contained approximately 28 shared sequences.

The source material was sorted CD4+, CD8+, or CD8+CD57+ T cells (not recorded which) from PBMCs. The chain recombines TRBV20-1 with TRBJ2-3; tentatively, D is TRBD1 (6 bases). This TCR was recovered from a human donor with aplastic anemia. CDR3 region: CSARENKGERPDTQYF. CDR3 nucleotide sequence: TGCAGTGCTAGAGAAAACAAGGGGGAAAGGCCAGATACGCAGTATTTT.